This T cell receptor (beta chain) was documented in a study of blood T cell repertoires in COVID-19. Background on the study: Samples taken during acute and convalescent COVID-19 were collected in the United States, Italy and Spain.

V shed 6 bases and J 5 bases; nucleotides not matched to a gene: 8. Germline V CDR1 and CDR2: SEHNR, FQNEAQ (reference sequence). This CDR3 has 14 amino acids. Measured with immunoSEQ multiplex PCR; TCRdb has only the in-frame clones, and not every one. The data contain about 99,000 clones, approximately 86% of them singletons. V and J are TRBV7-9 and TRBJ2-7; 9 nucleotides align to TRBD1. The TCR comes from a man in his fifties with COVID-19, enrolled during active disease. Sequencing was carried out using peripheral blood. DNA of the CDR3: TGTGCCAGCAGACTCCGGGACAGGGACGACGAGCAGTACTTC. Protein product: CASRLRDRDDEQYF.